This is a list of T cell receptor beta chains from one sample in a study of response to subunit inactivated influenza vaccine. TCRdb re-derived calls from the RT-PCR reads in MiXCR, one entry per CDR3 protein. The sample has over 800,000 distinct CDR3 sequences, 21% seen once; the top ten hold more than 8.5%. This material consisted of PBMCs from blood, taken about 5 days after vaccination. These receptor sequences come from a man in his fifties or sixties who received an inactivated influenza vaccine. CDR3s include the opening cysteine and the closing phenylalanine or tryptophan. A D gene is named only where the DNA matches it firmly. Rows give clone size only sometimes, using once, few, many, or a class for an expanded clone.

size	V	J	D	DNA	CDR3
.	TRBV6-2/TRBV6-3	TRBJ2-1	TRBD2	TGTGCCAGCAGTCAGACTAGCGGCTGGAATGAGCAGTTCTTC	CASSQTSGWNEQFF
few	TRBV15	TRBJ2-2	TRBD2	TGTGCCACCAGCCCCCTGACTAGCGGTCACACCGGGGAGCTGTTTTTT	CATSPLTSGHTGELFF
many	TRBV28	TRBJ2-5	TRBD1	TGTGCCAGCATCTCAACCGGGACAGAAGAGACCCAGTACTTC	CASISTGTEETQYF
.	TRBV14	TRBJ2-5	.	TGTGCCAGCAGCCAGGGAGGGACAGGTCTGCAGACCCAGTACTTC	CASSQGGTGLQTQYF
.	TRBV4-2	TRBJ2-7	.	TGTGCCAGCAGCGGTAAGCCGACAGTGAGAACCTACGAGCAGTACTTC	CASSGKPTVRTYEQYF
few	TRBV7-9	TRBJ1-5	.	TGTGCCAGCAGCTGGGGCACGAATCAGCCCCAGCATTTT	CASSWGTNQPQHF
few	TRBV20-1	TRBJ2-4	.	TGCAGTGCTAGGGCAGGGGCAGAAAACATTCAGTACTTC	CSARAGAENIQYF
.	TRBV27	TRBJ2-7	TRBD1	TGTGCCAGCAGTCTAACGGACAGGGGCTCCCACGAGCAGTACTTC	CASSLTDRGSHEQYF
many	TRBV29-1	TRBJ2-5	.	TGCAGCGTTGAGGCCAGGGCGTACCAAGAGACCCAGTACTTC	CSVEARAYQETQYF
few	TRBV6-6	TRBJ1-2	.	TGTGCCAGCACCCCTTACAGGGACCATGGCTACACCTTC	CASTPYRDHGYTF
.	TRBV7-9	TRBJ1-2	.	TGTGCCAGCAGCCCCCGGGGAAGAGTCTATGGCTACACCTTC	CASSPRGRVYGYTF
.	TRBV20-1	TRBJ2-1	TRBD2	TGCAGTGCTAGAGTAACTAGCGGACGGGAGAAGCAGTTCTTC	CSARVTSGREKQFF
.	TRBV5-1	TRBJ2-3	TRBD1	TGCGCCAGCAGGCGAAGAGCTTCGGGACAGGGGACAGATACGCAGTATTTT	CASRRRASGQGTDTQYF
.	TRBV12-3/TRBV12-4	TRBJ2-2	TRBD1	TGTGCCAGCAGGACTACAGGGGCGCAAACCGGGGAGCTGTTTTTT	CASRTTGAQTGELFF
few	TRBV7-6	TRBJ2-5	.	TGTGCCAGCAGCTCCTCCAGCCAAGAGACCCAGTACTTC	CASSSSSQETQYF
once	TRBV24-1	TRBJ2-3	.	TGTGCCACCAGTGATTTTGGTGGGGGAGACACAGATACGCAGTATTTT	CATSDFGGGDTDTQYF
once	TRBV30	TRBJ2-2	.	TGTGCCTGGAACCTCCTAAACACCGGGGAGCTGTTTTTT	CAWNLLNTGELFF
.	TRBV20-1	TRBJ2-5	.	TGCAGTGCTTGGGTGGGGCACCAGGCCGTGGACCAGTACTTC	CSAWVGHQAVDQYF
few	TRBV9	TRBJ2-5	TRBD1	TGTGCCAGCAGCGAGGGACAGCGGAGTCAAGAGACCCAGTACTTC	CASSEGQRSQETQYF
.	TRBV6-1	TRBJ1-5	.	TGTGCCAGCACCCTTGGACGGGGGCAGCCCCAGCATTTT	CASTLGRGQPQHF
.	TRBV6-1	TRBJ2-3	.	TGTGCCAGCAGGGCGTGGGGTGATACGCAGTATTTT	CASRAWGDTQYF
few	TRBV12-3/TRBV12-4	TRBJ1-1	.	TGTGCCAGCAGTTTGCAAACTATGAACACTGAAGCTTTCTTT	CASSLQTMNTEAFF
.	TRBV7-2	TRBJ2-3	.	TGTGCCAGCAGCTTAAGCCGCGGCCAGAATACGCAGTATTTT	CASSLSRGQNTQYF
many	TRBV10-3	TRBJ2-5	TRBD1	TGTGCCATCAGTGGACAGGGGGGACCTGACACCCAGTACTTC	CAISGQGGPDTQYF
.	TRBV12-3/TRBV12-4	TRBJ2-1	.	TGTGCCAGCAGTTTGATGAGGGCGTCCTACAATGAGCAGTTCTTC	CASSLMRASYNEQFF
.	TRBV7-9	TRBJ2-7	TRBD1	TGTGCCAGCTGGGGACAGGGGGCCTACGAGCAGTACTTC	CASWGQGAYEQYF
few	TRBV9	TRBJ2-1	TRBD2	TGTGCCAGCAGCGTACCCGCTAGCGGGACCTACAATGAGCAGTTCTTC	CASSVPASGTYNEQFF
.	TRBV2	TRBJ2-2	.	TGTGCCAGCGTGGAGGGTTTGAGCGGGGAGCTGTTTTTT	CASVEGLSGELFF
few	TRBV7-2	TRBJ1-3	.	TGTGCCAGCAGCTTAGTCAGGAGCTCTGGAAACACCATATATTTT	CASSLVRSSGNTIYF
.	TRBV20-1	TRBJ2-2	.	TGCAGTGCTAGAGATACCAGCACCGGGGAGCTGTTTTTT	CSARDTSTGELFF
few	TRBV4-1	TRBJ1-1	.	TGCGCCAGCAGCCGATACTCCAGGGTGGCGAACACTGAAGCTTTCTTT	CASSRYSRVANTEAFF
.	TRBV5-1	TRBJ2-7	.	TGCGCCAGCAGCCTGGATGTGGGGGCGGGATACGAGCAGTACTTC	CASSLDVGAGYEQYF
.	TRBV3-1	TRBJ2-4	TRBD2	TGTGCCAGCAGCCAAGAGCACCCAGCGGGAGGAAATACAAACATTCAGTACTTC	CASSQEHPAGGNTNIQYF
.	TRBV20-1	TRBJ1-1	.	TGCAGTGCCTGGGCCAACACTGAAGCTTTCTTT	CSAWANTEAFF
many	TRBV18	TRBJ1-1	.	TGTGCCAGCTCACCACAGAAGAACACTGAAGCTTTCTTT	CASSPQKNTEAFF
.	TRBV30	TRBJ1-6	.	TGTGCCTGGGACTCCCGATCCTCACCCCTCCACTTT	CAWDSRSSPLHF
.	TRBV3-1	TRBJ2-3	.	TGTGCCAGCAGCGGAGATTCGGGACCGTTCACAGATACGCAGTATTTT	CASSGDSGPFTDTQYF
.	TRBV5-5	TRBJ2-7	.	TGTGCCAGCAGCTTGGCCGATACGGGAGATAGGTCCTACGAGCAGTACTTC	CASSLADTGDRSYEQYF
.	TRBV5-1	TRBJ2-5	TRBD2	TGCGCCAGTAAGACTAGCGGGAGAGAGTTGGAGACCCAGTACTTC	CASKTSGRELETQYF
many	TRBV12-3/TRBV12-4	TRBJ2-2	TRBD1	TGTGCCAGCAGCAACAGGGGTAGAACCGGGGAGCTGTTTTTT	CASSNRGRTGELFF
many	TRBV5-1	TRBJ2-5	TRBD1	TGCGCCAGCAGCTTGGGGACAGGGAGACAAGAGACCCAGTACTTC	CASSLGTGRQETQYF
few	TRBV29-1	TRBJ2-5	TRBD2	TGCAGCGTTGATTTATTACGGGAGGATCCGACCCAGTACTTC	CSVDLLREDPTQYF
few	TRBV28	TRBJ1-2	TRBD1	TGTGCCAGCAGTCCCCGAGGCCAGGGGGCGCGGGGCTACACCTTC	CASSPRGQGARGYTF
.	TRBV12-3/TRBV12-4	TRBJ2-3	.	TGTGCCAGCAGCTACCGGGGCGGGCCAACCCTCCGCACAGATACGCAGTATTTT	CASSYRGGPTLRTDTQYF
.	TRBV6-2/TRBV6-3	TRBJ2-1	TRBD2	TGTGCCAGCAGCCTCCATACTAGCGGGAGGGTCTTC	CASSLHTSGRVF
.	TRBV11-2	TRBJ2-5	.	TGTGCCAGCAGCTTAGACAGACGAAGACAAGAGACCCAGTACTTC	CASSLDRRRQETQYF
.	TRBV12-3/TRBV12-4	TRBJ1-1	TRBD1	TGTGCCAGCAGTTTTAAGGGTAGGGACAGAGCTTTCTTT	CASSFKGRDRAFF
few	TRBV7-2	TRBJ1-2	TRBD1	TGTGCCAGCAACCCGGACAGGGGTGTGTATGGCTACACCTTC	CASNPDRGVYGYTF
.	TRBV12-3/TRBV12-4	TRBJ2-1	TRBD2	TGTGCCAGCAGCCCTCAGAGCGGGAGTTTCTATGAGCAGTTCTTC	CASSPQSGSFYEQFF
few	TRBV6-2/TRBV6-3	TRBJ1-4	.	TGTGCCAGCAGTTACGTCGGGGGAAGTAATGAAAAACTGTTTTTT	CASSYVGGSNEKLFF
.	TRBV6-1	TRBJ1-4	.	TGTGCCAGCAGTACGACGGCTGATGGGGAAAAACTGTTTTTT	CASSTTADGEKLFF
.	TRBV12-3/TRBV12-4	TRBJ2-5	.	TGTGCCAGCAGTTCATCCGGGACACTAGAGACCCAGTACTTC	CASSSSGTLETQYF
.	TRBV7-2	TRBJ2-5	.	TGTGCCAGCAGAGAGGGGGGAGGGTACCAAGAGACCCAGTACTTC	CASREGGGYQETQYF
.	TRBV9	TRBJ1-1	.	TGTGCCAGCAGCGGGGCCCGTTCCGGAGCTTTCTTT	CASSGARSGAFF
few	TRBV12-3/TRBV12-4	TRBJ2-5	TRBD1	TGTGCCAGCAGTAATCCGGGACAGGGTAAAGAGACCCAGTACTTC	CASSNPGQGKETQYF
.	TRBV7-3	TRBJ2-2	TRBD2	TGTGCCTGCAGTCCCGCTCCGACTAGCGGGAGGGCCGACGGGGAGCTGTTTTTT	CACSPAPTSGRADGELFF
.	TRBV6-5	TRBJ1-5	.	TGTGCCAGCAGTTACGGAGTAAGCAATCAGCCCCAGCATTTT	CASSYGVSNQPQHF
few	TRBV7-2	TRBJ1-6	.	TGTGCCAGCAGCCAAGCTGGGGCTCCTTTGAATTCACCCCTCCACTTT	CASSQAGAPLNSPLHF
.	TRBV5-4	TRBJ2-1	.	TGTGCCAGCAGCTCTGAACAGTACAATGAGCAGTTCTTC	CASSSEQYNEQFF